Listed below are T cell receptor beta chains from one sample, sequenced in a study of blood T cells in healthy people across ages. Using its own MiXCR run on the 5' RACE reads, TCRdb lists one record per CDR3 protein. Seen here are around 800,000 distinct CDR3 sequences, roughly 25% observed once, and the top ten hold roughly 3.1%. These data are also associated with another study on T cells of mothers and their children.

The sample comprised blood. These receptors were obtained from a boy younger than 18 in good health. The CDR3 runs from the conserved cysteine through the conserved F or W.

j_call | v_call | cdr3_aa
TRBJ2-1 | TRBV6-2/TRBV6-3 | CASSSHGTFGSYNEQFF
TRBJ2-3 | TRBV5-6 | CASSPTSDEDTQYF
TRBJ2-3 | TRBV11-2 | CASSLEPPTGLTDTQYF
TRBJ2-2 | TRBV4-1 | CASSQPGQGSTGELFF
TRBJ1-3 | TRBV12-3/TRBV12-4 | CASSTPGVPGNTIYF
TRBJ2-6 | TRBV6-2/TRBV6-3 | CASQASGANVLTF
TRBJ2-3 | TRBV5-1 | CASSLGRTDTQYF
TRBJ1-5 | TRBV24-1 | CATSDRDNQPQHF
TRBJ1-1 | TRBV11-2 | CASSFVRGTEAFF
TRBJ2-3 | TRBV10-3 | CAISESRGQGRTDTQYF
TRBJ1-1 | TRBV2 | CASCRDREAFF
TRBJ2-1 | TRBV29-1 | CSVQGGRYNEQFF
TRBJ2-5 | TRBV25-1 | CASSEYGTAQETQYF
TRBJ2-3 | TRBV29-1 | CSVESPTGAYTDTQYF
TRBJ1-5 | TRBV27 | CASSLTGQDQPQHF